Described below is a single T cell receptor beta chain sequence and its context. In the original analysis: Across clinicopathological groups, CDR3 differences served as the basis for building a distant-metastasis classifier for papillary thyroid cancer. With MiXCR, TCRdb reprocessed the PCR reads. The authors' filters were not applied to this entry. The repertoire holds approximately 20,000 clones, with 37% as singletons. The data originate from a study of metastatic and nonmetastatic thyroid tumors. Thyroid surgery had not been preceded by any treatment in any patient. The CDR3 loop spans 15 amino acids. V shed 5 bases, J shed 1 base, and the junction held 8 bases outside the gene matches. The V gene's germline CDR1 is GTSNPN and CDR2 SVGIG (reference sequence).

This clonotype was obtained from a female donor with papillary thyroid cancer or a benign thyroid nodule (not recorded which). Some clones in this sample may be carry-over from other donors' samples. The source material was tumor tissue. The chain has TRBV30 and TRBJ2-7; the match to TRBD2 covers 10 bases. CDR3 bases: TGTGCCTGGGGGACCTCACTAGCGGGATCCTACGAGCAGTACTTC. Protein sequence: CAWGTSLAGSYEQYF.